The rows below give T cell receptor beta chains drawn from one sample of a study of T cells in localized non-small cell lung cancer. Generated by immunoSEQ multiplex PCR, the TCRdb table keeps only in-frame clones and is missing some. Here the sample spans about 53,000 clones, approximately 80% being singletons. Sequenced material: peripheral blood mononuclear cells, taken before any cancer treatment. Receptors were obtained from a man aged 40-75 years with stage III lung adenocarcinoma. The CDR3 runs from the conserved cysteine through the conserved F or W. Fields, in order: clone size, J gene, D gene, V gene, CDR3 DNA, CDR3 protein. The D gene is left open where the match is weak. A clone size is listed for some rows: how often the clone was seen (once, few, many), or a class if it is expanded.

NA,TRBJ2-2,TRBD2,TRBV29-1,TGCAGCGTTTGTCTAGCGGGAAGGGTTAGCACCGGGGAGCTGTTTTTT,CSVCLAGRVSTGELFF
NA,TRBJ2-1,NA,TRBV18,TGTGCCAGCTCACAAACTCCGCTCGAAGGGAATGAGCAGTTCTTC,CASSQTPLEGNEQFF
NA,TRBJ2-7,NA,TRBV30,TGTGCCTGGAGTGGTAGGGGTAAGCAGTACTTC,CAWSGRGKQYF
NA,TRBJ2-3,NA,TRBV6-6,TGTGCCAGCAGTCAGGCAGAGGGCACAGATACGCAGTATTTT,CASSQAEGTDTQYF
NA,TRBJ2-5,TRBD1,TRBV7-9,TGTGCCAGCAGCATCCAGGGACAGGCTCAAGAGACCCAGTACTTC,CASSIQGQAQETQYF
NA,TRBJ2-3,TRBD1,TRBV11-3,TGTGCCAGCAGCTCCGGGACAGGGGTAGTAGATACGCAGTATTTT,CASSSGTGVVDTQYF
NA,TRBJ1-2,NA,TRBV29-1,TGCAGCGCTGGTGGCAACTATGGCTACACCTTC,CSAGGNYGYTF
NA,TRBJ1-1,TRBD1,TRBV25-1,TGTGCCAGCAGTGATCGGCGACAGGGAAGGGGTGAAGCTTTCTTT,CASSDRRQGRGEAFF
NA,TRBJ2-6,NA,TRBV5-6,TGTGCCAGCAGCTCGTGGGGTGCCAACGTCCTGACTTTC,CASSSWGANVLTF
few,TRBJ2-1,TRBD2,TRBV4-2,TGTGCCAGCAGCCAAGATGGATCTAGCGGGGGGGGTGAGCAGTTCTTC,CASSQDGSSGGGEQFF
once,TRBJ2-7,TRBD1,TRBV5-4,TGTGCCAGCAGCTTGGAGGGACAGGGGGACGAGCAGTACTTC,CASSLEGQGDEQYF
once,TRBJ1-1,NA,TRBV6-5,TGTGCCAGCAGTTCCACCGGACTCCTCAACACTGAAGCTTTCTTT,CASSSTGLLNTEAFF
once,TRBJ2-3,NA,TRBV5-1,TGCGCCAGCAGGGAAGGGGCCGTTACAGATACGCAGTATTTT,CASREGAVTDTQYF
NA,TRBJ2-1,NA,TRBV5-6,TGTGCCAGCAGCTTGAAGAATAGGGCCTACAATGAGCAGTTCTTC,CASSLKNRAYNEQFF
NA,TRBJ2-2,TRBD2,TRBV4-2,TGTGCCAGCAGCCCAGGACTAGCGGGGAACACCGGGGAGCTGTTTTTT,CASSPGLAGNTGELFF
NA,TRBJ1-1,TRBD1,TRBV10-3,TGTGCCATCAGTCGACAGGGGAGCACTGAAGCTTTCTTT,CAISRQGSTEAFF
NA,TRBJ2-3,NA,TRBV11-3,TGTGCCAGCAGCTCGGGGAGCACAGATACGCAGTATTTT,CASSSGSTDTQYF
NA,TRBJ2-7,NA,TRBV15,TGTGCCACCAGCAGAGATAAGGGGAGCGAGCAGTACTTC,CATSRDKGSEQYF
few,TRBJ2-3,NA,TRBV7-3,TGTGCCAGCAGCCGGGGTGGCCCTACTACAGATACGCAGTATTTT,CASSRGGPTTDTQYF
few,TRBJ1-5,NA,TRBV21-1,TGTGCCAGCAGCAAATCTTTTTTGGACAGGAGGAATCAGCCCCAGCATTTT,CASSKSFLDRRNQPQHF
NA,TRBJ1-2,NA,TRBV19,TGTGCCAGTAGTATAGTCGACGGTAACTATGGCTACACCTTC,CASSIVDGNYGYTF
NA,TRBJ2-1,TRBD2,TRBV5-4,TGTGCCAGCAGCCTTCAATCGAGGGCTAGCGGGGAGGAAGAGTTCTTC,CASSLQSRASGEEEFF
few,TRBJ2-1,NA,TRBV9,TGTGCCAGCAGCGTCAACGGGCGGACACACAATGAGCAGTTCTTC,CASSVNGRTHNEQFF
NA,TRBJ2-7,NA,TRBV2,TGTGCCAGCAGTGCTCCAGGGGTTCGAGCCTACGAGCAGTACTTC,CASSAPGVRAYEQYF
NA,TRBJ2-5,NA,TRBV5-6,TGTGCCAGCAGCCCGAGGGGCGGGGACCCACAAGAGACCCAGTACTTC,CASSPRGGDPQETQYF
NA,TRBJ1-1,NA,TRBV30,TGTGCCTGGAGTGTGGGCCAGGGCACTGAAGCTTTCTTT,CAWSVGQGTEAFF
NA,TRBJ1-5,NA,TRBV30,TGTGCCTGGAGCCCCACAGGGAGGGAGCCCCAGCATTTT,CAWSPTGREPQHF
NA,TRBJ1-3,NA,TRBV6-5,TGTGCCAGCAGCGAGGGAACAGGGTTCGAAAACACCATATATTTT,CASSEGTGFENTIYF
once,TRBJ1-6,NA,TRBV12-2,TGTGCAAGTCGCTCCCGGGGAGGCGGGAATAATTCACCCCTCCACTTT,CASRSRGGGNNSPLHF
NA,TRBJ2-7,NA,TRBV6-1,TGTGCCGCCGGGCGAGGTTACGAGCAGTACTTC,CAAGRGYEQYF
NA,TRBJ2-3,TRBD2,TRBV4-2,TGTGCCAGCAGCCAAGATGGGACTAGCGGGAATAGAGATACGCAGTATTTT,CASSQDGTSGNRDTQYF
NA,TRBJ2-7,TRBD2,TRBV6-6,TGTGCCAGCGGTCCTAGCGGATACGAGCAGTACTTC,CASGPSGYEQYF
NA,TRBJ2-7,NA,TRBV28,TGTGCCAGCACCTCAATCGTAGACGAGCAGTACTTC,CASTSIVDEQYF
NA,TRBJ1-1,NA,TRBV5-1,TGCGCCAGCAGAGGGTTGGTTGGGAACACTGAAGCTTTCTTT,CASRGLVGNTEAFF
NA,TRBJ2-3,NA,TRBV7-2,TGTGCCAGCAGCTCCCCCGGGGGTGAGAGGAAGACGCAGTATTTT,CASSSPGGERKTQYF
NA,TRBJ2-7,NA,TRBV7-9,TGTGCCAGCAGCCCGCGAGGGGGGGACGAGCAGTACTTC,CASSPRGGDEQYF
NA,TRBJ1-5,NA,TRBV6-1,TGTGCCAGCAGTGAGTTCAGGGGCAATCAGCCCCAGCATTTT,CASSEFRGNQPQHF
once,TRBJ2-7,TRBD2,TRBV5-7,TGTGCCAGCAGCCCGTCCCCTAGCGGGAGGGGCTACGAGCAGTACTTC,CASSPSPSGRGYEQYF
NA,TRBJ1-1,NA,TRBV4-3,TGCGCCAGCAGCCAAGACACGGGCACCAGGGGTGAAGCTTTCTTT,CASSQDTGTRGEAFF
NA,TRBJ2-5,NA,TRBV10-3,TGTGCCATCAGGGCGGGGGCCCTCCAAGAGACCCAGTACTTC,CAIRAGALQETQYF
NA,TRBJ1-1,NA,TRBV19,TGTGCCAGTACCGAAGGAGGAGGGTGGACTGAAGCTTTCTTT,CASTEGGGWTEAFF
NA,TRBJ2-7,TRBD1,TRBV9,TGTGCCAGCAGCCCTGACAGGGTCGGTGAGCAGTACTTC,CASSPDRVGEQYF
few,TRBJ1-1,NA,TRBV20-1,TGCAGTGCTAGGGATAGCTTCGCAGCTTTCTTT,CSARDSFAAFF
NA,TRBJ1-1,TRBD1,TRBV28,TGTGCCAGCAGTTTAGAGGGGCAGGGGGCTGGCACTGAAGCTTTCTTT,CASSLEGQGAGTEAFF